This T cell receptor (beta chain) was sequenced in a study of control samples from healthy donors and cancer patients. The CDR3 has 15 amino acids. V gave up 2 bases and J gave up 4 bases, with 14 bases separating them. Germline V gives CDR1 MNHEY, CDR2 SVGEGT. Generated by immunoSEQ multiplex PCR, the TCRdb table keeps only in-frame clones and is missing some. The sample includes tens of thousands of clones, about nine tenths of them seen just once. This sequence joins TRBV6-2 or TRBV6-3 and TRBJ1-2; no clear D gene. The origin of this receptor is a man between 50 and 59 years old in good health. Sequenced sample: blood. The CDR3 loop reads CASSYRTGIGYGYTF. The DNA for the CDR3 is TGTGCCAGCAGTTACCGAACCGGGATCGGCTATGGCTACACCTTC.